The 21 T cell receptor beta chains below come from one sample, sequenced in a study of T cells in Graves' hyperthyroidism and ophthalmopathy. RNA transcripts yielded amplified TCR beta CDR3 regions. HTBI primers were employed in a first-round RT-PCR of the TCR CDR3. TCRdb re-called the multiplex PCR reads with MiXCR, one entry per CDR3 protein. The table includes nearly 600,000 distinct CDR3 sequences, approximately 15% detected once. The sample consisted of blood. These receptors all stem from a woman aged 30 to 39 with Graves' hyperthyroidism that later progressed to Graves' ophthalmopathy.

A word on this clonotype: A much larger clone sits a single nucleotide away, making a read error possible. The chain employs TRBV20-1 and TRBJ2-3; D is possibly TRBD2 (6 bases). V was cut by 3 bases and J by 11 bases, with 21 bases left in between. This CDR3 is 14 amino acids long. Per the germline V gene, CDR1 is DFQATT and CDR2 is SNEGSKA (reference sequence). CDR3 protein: CSASLGGLFGMQYF. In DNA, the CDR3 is TGCAGTGCTAGTCTAGGAGGGCTTTTTGGTATGCAGTATTTT.

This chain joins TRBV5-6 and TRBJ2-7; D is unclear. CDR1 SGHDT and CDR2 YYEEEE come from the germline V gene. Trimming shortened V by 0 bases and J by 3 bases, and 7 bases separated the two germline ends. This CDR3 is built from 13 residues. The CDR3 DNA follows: TGTGCCAGCAGCTTGGATCTTTTCTACGAGCAGTACTTC. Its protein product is CASSLDLFYEQYF. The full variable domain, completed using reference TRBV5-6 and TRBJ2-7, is DAGVTQSPTHLIKTRGQQVTLRCSPKSGHDTVSWYQQALGQGPQFIFQYYEEEERQRGNFPDRFSGHQFPNYSSELNVNALLLGDSALYLCASSLDLFYEQYFGPGTRLTVT.

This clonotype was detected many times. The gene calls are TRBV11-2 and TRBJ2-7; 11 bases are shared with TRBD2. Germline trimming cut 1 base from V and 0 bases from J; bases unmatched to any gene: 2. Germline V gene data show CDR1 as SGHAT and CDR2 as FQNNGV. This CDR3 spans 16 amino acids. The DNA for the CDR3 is TGTGCCAGCAGCTTAGGGACTAGCGGGTTCTCCTACGAGCAGTACTTC. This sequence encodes CASSLGTSGFSYEQYF.

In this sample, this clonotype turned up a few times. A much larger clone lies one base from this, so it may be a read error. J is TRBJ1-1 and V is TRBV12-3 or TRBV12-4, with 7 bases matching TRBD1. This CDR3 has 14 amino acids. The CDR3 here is CASRAGTVNTEAYF. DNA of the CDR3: TGTGCCAGCAGGGCCGGGACAGTGAACACTGAAGCTTACTTT.

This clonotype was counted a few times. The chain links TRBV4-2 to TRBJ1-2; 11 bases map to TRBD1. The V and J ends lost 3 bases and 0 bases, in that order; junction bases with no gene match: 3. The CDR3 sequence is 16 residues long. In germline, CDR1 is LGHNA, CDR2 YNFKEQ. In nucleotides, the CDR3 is TGTGCCAGCAGCCACGGACAGGGGGCGTCTAACTATGGCTACACCTTC. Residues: CASSHGQGASNYGYTF.

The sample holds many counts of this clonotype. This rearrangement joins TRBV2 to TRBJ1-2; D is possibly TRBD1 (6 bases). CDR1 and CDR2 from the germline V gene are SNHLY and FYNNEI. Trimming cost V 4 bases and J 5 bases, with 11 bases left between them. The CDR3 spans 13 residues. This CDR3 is CASSGQATYGYTF. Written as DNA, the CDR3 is TGTGCCAGCAGTGGACAGGCCACATATGGCTACACCTTC.

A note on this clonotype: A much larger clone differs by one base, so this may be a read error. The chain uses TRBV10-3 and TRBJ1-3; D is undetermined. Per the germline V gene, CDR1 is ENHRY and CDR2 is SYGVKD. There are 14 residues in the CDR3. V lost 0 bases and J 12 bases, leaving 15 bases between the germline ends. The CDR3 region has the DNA TGTGCCATCAGTGAGTCGAAGCGGGAAACGGTCATATATTTT. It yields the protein CAISESKRETVIYF.

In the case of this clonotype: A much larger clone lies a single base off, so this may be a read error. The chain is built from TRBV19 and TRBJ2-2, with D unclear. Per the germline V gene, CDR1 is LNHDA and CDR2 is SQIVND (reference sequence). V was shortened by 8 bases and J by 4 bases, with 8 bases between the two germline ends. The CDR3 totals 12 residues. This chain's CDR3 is CASHRSTGELFF. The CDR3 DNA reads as TGTGCCAGTCACCGATCCACCGGGGAGCTGTTTTTT.

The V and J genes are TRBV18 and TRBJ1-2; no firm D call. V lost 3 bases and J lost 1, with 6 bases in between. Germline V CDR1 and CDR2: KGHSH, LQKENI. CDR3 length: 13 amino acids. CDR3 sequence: CASSPPINYGYTF. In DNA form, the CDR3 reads TGTGCCAGCTCACCCCCGATTAACTATGGCTACACCTTC.

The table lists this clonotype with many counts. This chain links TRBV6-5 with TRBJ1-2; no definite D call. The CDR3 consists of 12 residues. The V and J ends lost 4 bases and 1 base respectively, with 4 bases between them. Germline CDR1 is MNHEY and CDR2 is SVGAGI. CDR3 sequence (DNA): TGTGCCAGCAGTTCCCTTAACTATGGCTACACCTTC. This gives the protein CASSSLNYGYTF.

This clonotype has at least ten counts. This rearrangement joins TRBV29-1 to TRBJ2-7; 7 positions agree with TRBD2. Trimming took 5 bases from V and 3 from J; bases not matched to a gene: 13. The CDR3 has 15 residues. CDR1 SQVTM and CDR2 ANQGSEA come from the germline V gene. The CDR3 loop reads CSVKAGPFSNYEQYF. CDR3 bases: TGCAGCGTTAAAGCGGGACCATTTAGCAACTACGAGCAGTACTTC.

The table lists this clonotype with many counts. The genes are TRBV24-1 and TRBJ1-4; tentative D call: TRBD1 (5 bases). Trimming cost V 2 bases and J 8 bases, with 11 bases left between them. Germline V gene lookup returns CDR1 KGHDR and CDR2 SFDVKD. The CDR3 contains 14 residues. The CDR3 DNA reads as TGTGCCACCAGTGATTCCGGGACGGCCGAAAAACTGTTTTTT. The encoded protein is CATSDSGTAEKLFF.

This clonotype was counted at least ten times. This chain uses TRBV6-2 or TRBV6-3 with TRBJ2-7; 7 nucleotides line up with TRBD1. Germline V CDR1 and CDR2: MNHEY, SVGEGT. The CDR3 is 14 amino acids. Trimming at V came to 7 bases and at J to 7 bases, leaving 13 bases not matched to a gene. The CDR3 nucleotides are TGTGCCAGCACAACCCGTGACAGGGCGCGGGAGCAGTACTTC. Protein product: CASTTRDRAREQYF.

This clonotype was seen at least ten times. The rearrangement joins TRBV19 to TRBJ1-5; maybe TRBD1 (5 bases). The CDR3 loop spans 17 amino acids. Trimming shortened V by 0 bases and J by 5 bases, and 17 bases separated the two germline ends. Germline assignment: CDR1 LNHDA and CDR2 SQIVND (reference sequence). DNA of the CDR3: TGTGCCAGTAGTATAGAAACTGGGGCAGGAATCGATCAGCCCCAGCATTTT. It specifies CASSIETGAGIDQPQHF.

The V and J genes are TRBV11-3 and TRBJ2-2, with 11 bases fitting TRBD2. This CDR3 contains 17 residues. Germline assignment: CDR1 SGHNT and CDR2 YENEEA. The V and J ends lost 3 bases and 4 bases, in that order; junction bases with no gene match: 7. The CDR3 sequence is CASSFTLAGEITGELFF. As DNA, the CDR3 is TGTGCCAGCAGCTTCACACTAGCGGGAGAAATCACCGGGGAGCTGTTTTTT. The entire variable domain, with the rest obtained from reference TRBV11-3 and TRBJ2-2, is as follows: EAGVVQSPRYKIIEKKQPVAFWCNPISGHNTLYWYLQNLGQGPELLIRYENEEAVDDSQLPKDRFSAERLKGVDSTLKIQPAELGDSAVYLCASSFTLAGEITGELFFGEGSRLTVL.

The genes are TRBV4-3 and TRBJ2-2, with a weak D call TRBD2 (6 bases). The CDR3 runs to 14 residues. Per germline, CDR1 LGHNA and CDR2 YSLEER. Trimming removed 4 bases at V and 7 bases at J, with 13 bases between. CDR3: CASSPWAGNGELFF. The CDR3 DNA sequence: TGCGCCAGCAGCCCCTGGGCGGGGAACGGGGAGCTGTTTTTT.

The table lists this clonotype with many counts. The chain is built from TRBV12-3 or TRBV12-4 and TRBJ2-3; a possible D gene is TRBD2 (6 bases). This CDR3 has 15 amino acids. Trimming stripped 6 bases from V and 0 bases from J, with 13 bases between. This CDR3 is CASRTGLLSTDTQYF. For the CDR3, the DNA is TGTGCCAGCAGGACGGGACTGCTTAGCACAGATACGCAGTATTTT.

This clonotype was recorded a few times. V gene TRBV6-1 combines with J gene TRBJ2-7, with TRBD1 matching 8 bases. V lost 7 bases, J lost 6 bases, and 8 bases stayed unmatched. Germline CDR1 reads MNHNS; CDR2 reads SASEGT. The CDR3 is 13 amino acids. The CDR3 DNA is TGTGCCAGCACCGCTCAGGGGGCATTCGAGCAGTACTTC. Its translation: CASTAQGAFEQYF.

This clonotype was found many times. This CDR3 is CASSLLLRTGGRYEQYF. DNA of the CDR3: TGTGCCAGCAGTTTATTACTCAGGACAGGGGGCAGATACGAGCAGTACTTC. The chain is built from TRBV27 and TRBJ2-7, with TRBD1 identical over 11 bases. The germline V gene has CDR1 MNHEY and CDR2 SMNVEV (reference sequence). Unmatched junction bases numbered 9, after V lost 1 base and J lost 4 bases. CDR3 size: 17 residues.

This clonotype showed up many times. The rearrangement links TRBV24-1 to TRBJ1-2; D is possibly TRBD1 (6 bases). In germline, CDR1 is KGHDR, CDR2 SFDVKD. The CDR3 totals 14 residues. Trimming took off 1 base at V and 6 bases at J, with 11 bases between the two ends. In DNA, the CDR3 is TGTGCCACCAGTGATTTACACAGGGACGATGGCTACACCTTC. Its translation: CATSDLHRDDGYTF.

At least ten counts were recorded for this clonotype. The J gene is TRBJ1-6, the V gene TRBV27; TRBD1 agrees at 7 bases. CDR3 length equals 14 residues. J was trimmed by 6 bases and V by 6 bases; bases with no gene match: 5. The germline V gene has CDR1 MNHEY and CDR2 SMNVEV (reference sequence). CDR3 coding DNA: TGTGCCAGCAGAATGACAGGGAGTAATTCACCCCTCCACTTT. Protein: CASRMTGSNSPLHF.